This passage covers 19 T cell receptor beta chains from one sample sequenced in a study of CD8+CD57+ T cells in acquired aplastic anemia. Genomic DNA templated the TCR beta VDJ and CDR3 profiling. Each CDR3 protein gets one entry after TCRdb re-called the reads with MiXCR. This repertoire shows about 190,000 distinct CDR3 sequences, 50% to 75% found once; its top ten account for 46%. Sequencing was done on a sample of sorted CD4+, CD8+, or CD8+CD57+ T cells (not recorded which) from PBMCs. These receptors came from a human donor with severe aplastic anemia or a healthy control (not recorded which).

This clonotype was counted a few times. The chain joins TRBV20-1 to TRBJ1-1, with 7 positions matching TRBD1. After removal of 1 base from V and 3 bases from J, the junction contained 8 bases not matched to a gene. There are 15 residues in the CDR3. The germline gives CDR1 DFQATT, CDR2 SNEGSKA (reference sequence). In nucleotides, the CDR3 is TGCAGTGCTAGAGGGAGCGGCACAGGGGACACTGAAGCTTTCTTT. It specifies CSARGSGTGDTEAFF.

The chain combines TRBV5-1 with TRBJ1-1; unclear D gene. Trimming left V 3 bases short and J 7 bases short, with 10 bases between. The CDR3 is 12 amino acids. Germline V CDR1 and CDR2: SGHRS, YFSETQ. CDR3 bases: TGCGCCAGCAGCTATAAAGGCGGTGAAGCTTTCTTT. Protein: CASSYKGGEAFF.

The V gene is TRBV29-1, the J gene TRBJ1-1; D not resolved. The CDR3 extends over 11 amino acids. Germline V CDR1 and CDR2: SQVTM, ANQGSEA. With 3 bases removed from V and 6 bases from J, the gap between germline ends came to 8 bases. The CDR3 protein is CSVDKRPEAFF. CDR3 bases: TGCAGCGTTGATAAGAGACCTGAAGCTTTCTTT. Full variable domain (outside the CDR3, taken from reference TRBV29-1 and TRBJ1-1): SAVISQKPSRDICQRGTSLTIQCQVDSQVTMMFWYRQQPGQSLTLIATANQGSEATYESGFVIDKFPISRPNLTFSTLTVSNMSPEDSSIYLCSVDKRPEAFFGQGTRLTVV.

This clonotype was seen a single time. The V and J genes are TRBV5-1 and TRBJ2-7; tentative D call: TRBD1 (6 bases). The ends were cut back, 0 bases at V and 1 base at J, with 8 bases in the middle. The CDR3 covers 14 residues. Germline V gives CDR1 SGHRS, CDR2 YFSETQ. The CDR3 DNA follows: TGCGCCAGCAGCTTGGCACAGGGTTCCTACGAGCAGTACTTC. Residues: CASSLAQGSYEQYF.

The gene calls are TRBV14 and TRBJ1-1; D perhaps matches TRBD1 (5 bases). The CDR3 length is 13 residues. V was shortened by 1 base and J by 6 bases, with 9 bases between the two germline ends. CDR1 is SGHDN, CDR2 FVKESK, per germline. Here the CDR3 DNA reads TGTGCCAGCAGCCAAGGGTGGGGCGCTGAAGCTTTCTTT. The encoded protein is CASSQGWGAEAFF.

This clonotype was picked up many times. This chain links TRBV20-1 with TRBJ2-6, with 8 positions matching TRBD1. From germline, CDR1 is DFQATT and CDR2 SNEGSKA (reference sequence). The CDR3 totals 14 residues. V lost 7 bases, J lost 3 bases, and 5 bases stayed unmatched. This CDR3 reads CSGWTGYGANVLTF. CDR3 coding DNA: TGCAGTGGCTGGACAGGGTATGGGGCCAACGTCCTGACTTTC.

The V and J genes are TRBV7-2 and TRBJ2-7, with 7 bases fitting TRBD1. The CDR3 is made up of 15 amino acids. V lost 3 bases, J lost 7 bases, and 12 bases stayed unmatched. Germline CDR1 is SGHTA and CDR2 is FQGNSA. This chain's CDR3 is CASSLEAGTAVEQYF. CDR3 in DNA: TGTGCCAGCAGCTTGGAGGCCGGGACAGCCGTGGAGCAGTACTTC.

V and J are TRBV20-1 and TRBJ2-5, with 7 positions matching TRBD2. V lost 0 bases and J lost 5; bases outside the gene matches: 9. Germline V lookup: CDR1 DFQATT, CDR2 SNEGSKA (reference sequence). This CDR3 contains 15 residues. In DNA, the CDR3 is TGCAGTGCTAGAGATGGGGGGGACCCCACCGAGACCCAGTACTTC. Translated, it gives CSARDGGDPTETQYF.

The rearrangement uses TRBV15 and TRBJ2-3; D call uncertain. This CDR3 spans 13 amino acids. The V end was cut by 0 bases, the J end by 7 bases, with 8 bases between. Per germline, CDR1 LNHNV and CDR2 YYDKDF (reference sequence). CDR3 nucleotide sequence: TGTGCCACCAGCAGAGATCCAGACCATACGCAGTATTTT. Amino acids: CATSRDPDHTQYF.

This chain connects TRBV10-3 to TRBJ2-7, with TRBD1 identical over 8 bases. The CDR3 has 15 residues. Trimming removed 0 bases from V and 6 bases from J; junction bases left unmatched: 7. Looked up from germline, CDR1 is ENHRY and CDR2 is SYGVKD. The CDR3 DNA sequence: TGTGCCATCAGTGAGTCTTCTGGACAGGGTCTCGAGCAGTACTTC. This codes for CAISESSGQGLEQYF.

In its sample, this clonotype was seen many times. The chain uses TRBV27 and TRBJ2-3, with D uncertain. V dropped 4 bases and J dropped 2 bases, with 10 bases sitting between them. Germline V gene sequence: CDR1 MNHEY, CDR2 SMNVEV (reference sequence). The CDR3 extends over 14 amino acids. The CDR3 sequence: CASSWADATDTQYF. CDR3 DNA: TGTGCCAGCAGTTGGGCCGATGCCACAGATACGCAGTATTTT.

The gene calls are TRBV10-3 and TRBJ1-2, with 8 bases identical to TRBD1. The CDR3 has 12 residues. The V segment lost 8 bases and the J segment 3 bases; nucleotides outside the gene matches: 2. Germline V gene lookup returns CDR1 ENHRY and CDR2 SYGVKD. CDR3 nucleotides: TGTGCCATCCAGGGACAGGACTATGGCTACACCTTC. This translates into CAIQGQDYGYTF.

A few counts support this clonotype. The J gene is TRBJ2-7, the V gene TRBV5-5; 7 bases are a match to TRBD2. CDR3 length: 15 residues. The germline V gene encodes CDR1 SGHKS and CDR2 YYEKEE (reference sequence). Trimming removed 3 bases from V and 5 bases from J; junction bases left unmatched: 11. CDR3 residues: CASSSYGREIDEQYF. For the CDR3, the DNA is TGTGCCAGCAGCTCCTACGGGCGGGAGATTGACGAGCAGTACTTC.

The rearrangement uses TRBV9 and TRBJ1-2; no reliable D call. This CDR3 comprises 13 residues. In germline, CDR1 is SGDLS, CDR2 YYNGEE. V lost 1 base to trimming and J lost 0 bases, with 4 bases between them. Here the CDR3 DNA reads TGTGCCAGCAGCGTATCATCTAACTATGGCTACACCTTC. Protein sequence: CASSVSSNYGYTF.

V gene TRBV7-9 combines with J gene TRBJ2-1; 7 bases fit TRBD2. The ends lost 2 bases at V and 7 bases at J; junction bases unmatched: 5. The CDR3 extends over 14 amino acids. The V gene's germline CDR1 is SEHNR and CDR2 FQNEAQ (reference sequence). This CDR3 is CASSLSPAGNEQFF. The CDR3 DNA sequence: TGTGCCAGCAGCTTAAGTCCAGCGGGGAATGAGCAGTTCTTC.

V gene TRBV24-1 combines with J gene TRBJ1-2; D not certain. The germline V gene has CDR1 KGHDR and CDR2 SFDVKD. V was trimmed by 2 bases and J by 8 bases, leaving 8 bases between them. This CDR3 spans 12 amino acids. CDR3 loop: CATSDSREGYTF. CDR3 coding DNA: TGTGCCACCAGTGATTCAAGGGAAGGCTACACCTTC.

The chain joins TRBV12-3 or TRBV12-4 to TRBJ1-6; 9 bases line up with TRBD1. The J segment lost 13 bases and the V segment lost 6 bases, leaving 7 bases of the junction unmatched. CDR3 length: 13 residues. CDR3 coding DNA: TGTGCCAGCAGGTCTGGGACAGGGACCCCCCTCCACTTT. Residues: CASRSGTGTPLHF.

The genes are TRBV9 and TRBJ2-1; possible D gene TRBD2, 5 bases. Deletions cut 0 bases from V and 7 bases from J, with 11 bases between. CDR3 length equals 14 residues. In germline, CDR1 is SGDLS, CDR2 YYNGEE. For the CDR3, the DNA is TGTGCCAGCAGCGTAGCGGCGGGTGGGAATGAGCAGTTCTTC. It codes for CASSVAAGGNEQFF.

V is TRBV24-1 and J is TRBJ1-5; the match to TRBD1 covers 8 bases. V lost 11 bases to trimming and J lost 7 bases; unmatched junction nucleotides: 12. Per the germline V gene, CDR1 is KGHDR and CDR2 is SFDVKD. CDR3 length: 14 amino acids. This CDR3 is CASSFGQGMQPQHF. The CDR3 nucleotides read TGTGCCAGCAGCTTCGGACAGGGTATGCAGCCCCAGCATTTT.